The next 8 T cell receptor beta chains were all read from a single sample in a study of early T cells in non-severe SARS-CoV-2 infection. TCRdb re-analysed the 5' RACE reads in MiXCR, keeping a single row per CDR3 protein. This table has about 67,000 distinct CDR3 sequences, approximately 10% appearing once. Sequencing was carried out using whole blood. Receptor source: an adult who was a healthcare worker with PCR-confirmed SARS-CoV-2 infection or an uninfected control (not recorded which).

This clonotype was counted only a few times. The rearrangement links TRBV19 to TRBJ2-1; TRBD1 is a possible D gene (5 bases). Germline CDR1 LNHDA, CDR2 SQIVND (reference sequence). Trimming shortened V by 8 bases and J by 0 bases, and 8 bases separated the two germline ends. The CDR3 covers 13 residues. CDR3 nucleotide sequence: TGTGCCAGTGGTGACAGCTCCTACAATGAGCAGTTCTTC. Residues: CASGDSSYNEQFF.

This clonotype was seen many times. V usage is TRBV4-2 and J usage is TRBJ2-2; either TRBD1 or TRBD2 may supply D (6 bases each). V lost 1 base, J lost 3 bases, and 15 bases lay in between. Germline-derived CDR1 and CDR2 are LGHNA and YNFKEQ. The CDR3 has 17 residues. The CDR3 is CASSQVLGGADTGELFF. As DNA, the CDR3 is TGTGCCAGCAGCCAAGTGCTGGGGGGCGCCGACACCGGGGAGCTGTTTTTT.

This clonotype appeared many times. V and J are TRBV25-1 and TRBJ2-3; TRBD1 is a possible D gene (6 bases). The CDR3 runs 15 residues. Germline CDR1 and CDR2: MGHDK and SYGVNS. Trimming removed 3 bases from V and 6 bases from J, with 16 bases in between. This CDR3 is CASSDYRVAVDTQYF. The CDR3 DNA reads TGTGCCAGCAGTGACTACAGGGTGGCGGTTGATACGCAGTATTTT.

This clonotype was recorded many times. This chain links TRBV30 with TRBJ2-1, with a weak D call TRBD2 (6 bases). The CDR3 consists of 14 residues. CDR1 GTSNPN and CDR2 SVGIG come from the germline V gene (reference sequence). Trimming cost V 8 bases and J 9 bases, with 23 bases left between them. In DNA form, the CDR3 reads TGTGCCCTGGAGGGCCCCGTCATGGGTAGTGAGCAGTTCTTC. Amino acids: CALEGPVMGSEQFF.

V usage is TRBV7-9 and J usage is TRBJ2-3, with D unresolved. The CDR3 covers 16 residues. Trimming removed 5 bases from V and 5 bases from J, with 20 bases in between. CDR1 SEHNR and CDR2 FQNEAQ come from the germline V gene (reference sequence). CDR3 loop: CASSHRPGHMGDTQYF. The CDR3 DNA reads TGTGCCAGCAGCCATCGCCCGGGCCACATGGGAGATACGCAGTATTTT.

The chain joins TRBV29-1 to TRBJ2-1; D is uncertain. CDR3 length equals 12 residues. CDR1 and CDR2 (germline): SQVTM, ANQGSEA. The V gene lost 1 base and the J gene lost 10 bases, with 11 bases spanning the gap. DNA for the CDR3: TGCAGCGTTGAAGGGGATAGCAGGGAGCAGTTCTTC. It is translated as CSVEGDSREQFF.

This clonotype was recorded many times. The chain recombines TRBV2 with TRBJ2-1; D perhaps matches TRBD1 (5 bases). Trimming stripped 4 bases from V and 0 bases from J, with 10 bases between. The CDR3 runs 15 residues. CDR1 is SNHLY, CDR2 FYNNEI, per germline. This CDR3 is CASSAQGSSYNEQFF. CDR3 coding DNA: TGTGCCAGCAGTGCGCAGGGCAGCTCCTACAATGAGCAGTTCTTC.

This clonotype was counted at least ten times. The rearrangement joins TRBV24-1 to TRBJ1-5; D perhaps matches TRBD1 (5 bases). V was clipped by 0 bases and J by 1 base, with 9 bases between them. The CDR3 runs to 16 residues. Germline V gene data show CDR1 as KGHDR and CDR2 as SFDVKD. CDR3: CATSDLQGGSNQPQHF. The DNA of the CDR3 is TGTGCCACCAGTGATTTGCAGGGTGGGAGCAATCAGCCCCAGCATTTT.